The clone carrying this T cell receptor (beta chain) was counted between two and nine times. This specimen comes from a study of T-cell reconstitution after alpha-beta-depleted transplantation in children. The V gene end was trimmed by 5 bases and the J gene end by 0 bases; junction bases not matched to a gene: 7. CDR1 is LGHDT, CDR2 YNNKEL, per germline (reference sequence). The length of the CDR3 is 16 residues. Molecular barcoding with unique molecular identifiers was used for the TCRbeta library. TCRdb processed the PCR reads anew with MiXCR; each CDR3 protein has one entry. This sample has hundreds of thousands of distinct CDR3 sequences, with over 10% found just once.

The V gene is TRBV3-1, the J gene TRBJ2-3, with 8 bases fitting TRBD2. The sequence came from a girl aged 2 to 10 with congenital amegakaryocytic thrombocytopenia, due to receive a stem cell transplant. Sequencing was performed on PBMCs, taken before TCRalphabeta/CD19-depleted stem cell transplant. DNA of the CDR3: TGTGCCAGCAGCTTCCCCTCTAGCGGGAGCACAGATACGCAGTATTTT. Amino acids: CASSFPSSGSTDTQYF.